This TCR beta chain was captured by sequencing in a study of blood T cell repertoires in COVID-19. Study-wide context: From the United States, Italy and Spain came samples of acute and convalescent COVID-19.

Cohort assignment relied on participant-reported clinical history. The V gene lost 2 bases and the J gene lost 9 bases, with 17 bases spanning the gap. CDR3 length equals 15 residues. Germline V gene sequence: CDR1 MDHEN, CDR2 SYDVKM. Sequenced by immunoSEQ multiplex PCR; TCRdb stores in-frame clones only, minus some. This repertoire shows 310,000 or so clones, approximately 88% found once; its top ten account for more than 8.5%. The J gene is TRBJ2-1, the V gene TRBV28, with D maybe TRBD2 (5 bases). The TCR comes from a woman between 18 and 29 years old who had recovered from COVID-19. Sequenced input: PBMCs or T cells enriched from blood (not recorded which). The CDR3 DNA follows: TGTGCCAGCAGTTTACGACTAACCACGCTCAGTGAGCAGTTCTTC. Protein product: CASSLRLTTLSEQFF.